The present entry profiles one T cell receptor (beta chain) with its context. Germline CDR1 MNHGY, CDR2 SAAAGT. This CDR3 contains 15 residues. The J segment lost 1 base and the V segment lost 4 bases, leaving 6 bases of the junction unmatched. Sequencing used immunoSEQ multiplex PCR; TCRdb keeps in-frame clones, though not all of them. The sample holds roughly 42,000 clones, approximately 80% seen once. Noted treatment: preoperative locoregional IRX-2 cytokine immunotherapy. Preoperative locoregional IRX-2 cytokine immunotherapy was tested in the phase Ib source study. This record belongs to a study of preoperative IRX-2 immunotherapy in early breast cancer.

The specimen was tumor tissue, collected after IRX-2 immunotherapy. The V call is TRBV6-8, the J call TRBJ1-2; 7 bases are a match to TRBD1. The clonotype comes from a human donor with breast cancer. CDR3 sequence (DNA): TGTGCCAGCAGTTTCCTCGGACAGGATAACTATGGCTACACCTTC. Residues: CASSFLGQDNYGYTF.